The 29 T cell receptor beta chains presented below share a single source sample, sequenced in a study of T-cell memory formation after mild COVID-19. TCRdb ran MiXCR on the 5' RACE reads and lists one entry per CDR3 protein. The sample lists approximately 260,000 distinct CDR3 sequences, roughly 17% seen once, with over 20% in the top ten. Sequenced: PBMCs or a T cell subset sorted from them (not recorded which). The origin of the receptors is a man between 18 and 29 years old who had mild COVID-19 (a few samples of this study predate the infection). Cell type and time point are not known.

This CDR3 is CAISDTGGPSDTQYF. The DNA for the CDR3 is TGTGCCATCAGTGACACGGGGGGGCCTTCAGATACGCAGTATTTT. The genes are TRBV10-3 and TRBJ2-3, with 8 bases lining up with TRBD2. In germline, CDR1 is ENHRY, CDR2 SYGVKD. The CDR3 totals 15 residues. Unmatched junction bases numbered 6, after V lost 3 bases and J lost 4 bases.

The table lists this clonotype with a few counts. V usage is TRBV4-1 and J usage is TRBJ2-3; TRBD2 matches at 7 bases. V shed 5 bases, J shed 2 bases, and the junction held 7 bases outside the gene matches. CDR3 size: 15 residues. Germline values: CDR1 MGHRA, CDR2 YSYEKL. The CDR3 coding sequence is TGCGCCAGCAGCTACGCGGGGGTCATCACAGATACGCAGTATTTT. The encoded protein is CASSYAGVITDTQYF.

This clonotype occurred a few times. This chain joins TRBV24-1 and TRBJ1-2; D gene unclear. Germline V gives CDR1 KGHDR, CDR2 SFDVKD. The CDR3 is made up of 12 amino acids. V shed 5 bases and J shed 4 bases, with 7 bases lying between them. DNA of the CDR3: TGTGCCACCAGTGCGGACGGCTATGGCTACACCTTC. This codes for CATSADGYGYTF.

Worth noting for this clonotype: An end of the junction differs from the germline gene, which may be a read error. The chain employs TRBV7-3 and TRBJ2-6; D is perhaps TRBD1 or TRBD2 (5 bases each). Per germline, CDR1 SGHTA and CDR2 FQGTGA. This CDR3 spans 17 amino acids. DNA for the CDR3: TGTGCCAGCAGTTTAACCGGGACGCCCTCTGGGGCCAACGTCCTGACTTTC. The encoded protein is CASSLTGTPSGANVLTF.

This clonotype showed up many times. CDR3: CASSPWEGETQYF. CDR3 sequence (DNA): TGTGCCAGCAGCCCCTGGGAGGGTGAGACCCAGTACTTC. The rearrangement links TRBV7-2 to TRBJ2-5; 7 bases are a match to TRBD2. The ends lost 5 bases at V and 5 bases at J; junction bases unmatched: 5. CDR3 length: 13 amino acids. Germline values: CDR1 SGHTA, CDR2 FQGNSA.

The gene calls are TRBV7-9 and TRBJ2-5; the D gene is possibly TRBD2 (7 bases). V lost 3 bases and J 5 bases, leaving 16 bases between the germline ends. This CDR3 contains 15 residues. In germline, CDR1 is SEHNR, CDR2 FQNEAQ (reference sequence). Here the CDR3 DNA reads TGTGCCAGCAGCTTGGAGAGGGGGGGGCTGGAGACCCAGTACTTC. Translation: CASSLERGGLETQYF.

With respect to this clonotype: It may be a read error: a sequence one base away is much more abundant. The chain carries TRBV5-1 and TRBJ2-7; either TRBD1 or TRBD2 may supply D (5 bases each). V dropped 4 bases and J dropped 3 bases, with 17 bases sitting between them. Germline lookup yields CDR1 SGHRS and CDR2 YFSETQ. CDR3 length: 15 residues. CDR3 in DNA: TGCGCCAGCAGCCCGAATCCGGGACGCATCTACGAGCAGTACGTC. Protein: CASSPNPGRIYEQYV.

In this sample, this clonotype turned up a few times. The gene calls are TRBV29-1 and TRBJ1-2, with D hard to call. The length of the CDR3 is 15 residues. CDR1 is SQVTM, CDR2 ANQGSEA, per germline. V shed 0 bases and J shed 2 bases, with 13 bases lying between them. For the CDR3, the DNA is TGCAGCGTTGAAGAAGGTACGGCGGAGAACTATGGCTACACCTTC. It encodes CSVEEGTAENYGYTF.

This clonotype was detected a few times. The chain couples TRBV7-8 to TRBJ1-6, with TRBD1 as a possible D gene (6 bases). Trimming stripped 5 bases from V and 7 bases from J, with 18 bases between. This CDR3 has 16 residues. In germline, CDR1 is SGHVS, CDR2 FQNEAQ. The CDR3: CASSGGGGFVNSPLHF. The CDR3 coding sequence is TGTGCCAGCAGCGGGGGAGGGGGGTTTGTAAATTCACCCCTCCACTTT.

The V and J genes are TRBV7-2 and TRBJ2-3; 10 nucleotides line up with TRBD2. The CDR3 covers 16 residues. V dropped 5 bases and J dropped 2; count of bases not matched to a gene: 7. Germline assignment: CDR1 SGHTA and CDR2 FQGNSA. DNA of the CDR3: TGTGCCAGCAGCGTCGCTAGCGGGGGTTTCACAGATACGCAGTATTTT. Translated, it gives CASSVASGGFTDTQYF.

This chain uses TRBV6-5 with TRBJ1-1; no firm D call. CDR3 length: 17 residues. In germline, CDR1 is MNHEY, CDR2 SVGAGI. The ends were cut back, 0 bases at V and 3 bases at J, with 17 bases in the middle. The chain's CDR3 is CASSYSPLFEGDTEAFF. The CDR3 region has the DNA TGTGCCAGCAGTTACTCTCCCCTTTTTGAGGGAGACACTGAAGCTTTCTTT.

This clonotype was picked up many times. This rearrangement joins TRBV5-1 to TRBJ2-5; D might be TRBD1 (5 bases). This CDR3 is 14 amino acids long. V was clipped by 0 bases and J by 5 bases, with 11 bases between them. The germline CDR1 and CDR2 sequences are SGHRS and YFSETQ. As DNA, the CDR3 is TGCGCCAGCAGCTTGGAGCAGGGAAGGGAGACCCAGTACTTC. Translated, it gives CASSLEQGRETQYF.

J is TRBJ1-5 and V is TRBV4-3; no reliable D call. The germline gives CDR1 LGHNA, CDR2 YSLEER. Deletions cut 4 bases from V and 8 bases from J, with 18 bases between. The CDR3 runs to 15 residues. CDR3 sequence reads: CASSLKYGELKPQHF. The CDR3 DNA reads TGCGCCAGCAGCCTAAAGTACGGGGAGTTGAAGCCCCAGCATTTT.

This chain joins TRBV11-1 and TRBJ2-7, with 9 bases lining up with TRBD1. Germline-derived CDR1 and CDR2 are SGHAT and FQDESV (reference sequence). The length of the CDR3 is 16 residues. After removal of 2 bases from V and 2 bases from J, the junction contained 7 bases not matched to a gene. CDR3 in amino acids: CASSLPPGQGPYEQYF. Written as DNA, the CDR3 is TGTGCCAGCAGCTTACCTCCGGGACAGGGTCCCTACGAGCAGTACTTC. Supplemented by reference TRBV11-1 and TRBJ2-7, the full variable domain reads EAEVAQSPRYKITEKSQAVAFWCDPISGHATLYWYRQILGQGPELLVQFQDESVVDDSQLPKDRFSAERLKGVDSTLKIQPAELGDSAMYLCASSLPPGQGPYEQYFGPGTRLTVT.

In its sample, this clonotype was seen many times. The chain links TRBV15 to TRBJ2-5; 8 bases are shared with TRBD1. Germline CDR1 is LNHNV and CDR2 is YYDKDF (reference sequence). The CDR3 contains 15 residues. V shed 3 bases, J shed 4 bases, and the junction held 7 bases outside the gene matches. CDR3 DNA: TGTGCCACCAGCAGCGGACAGGGTAGGGGAGAGACCCAGTACTTC. Translated, it gives CATSSGQGRGETQYF. Using reference TRBV15 and TRBJ2-5 for the parts outside the CDR3, the full variable domain is DAMVIQNPRYQVTQFGKPVTLSCSQTLNHNVMYWYQQKSSQAPKLLFHYYDKDFNNEADTPDNFQSRRPNTSFCFLDIRSPGLGDTAMYLCATSSGQGRGETQYFGPGTRLLVL.

The chain joins TRBV15 to TRBJ1-4; D not resolved. Germline V gene lookup returns CDR1 LNHNV and CDR2 YYDKDF (reference sequence). This CDR3 spans 15 amino acids. V was shortened by 0 bases and J by 4 bases, with 9 bases between the two germline ends. CDR3 in amino acids: CATSRDLIFNEKLFF. The CDR3 DNA sequence: TGTGCCACCAGCAGAGATCTGATCTTTAATGAAAAACTGTTTTTT. Full variable domain (rest looked up from reference TRBV15 and TRBJ1-4): DAMVIQNPRYQVTQFGKPVTLSCSQTLNHNVMYWYQQKSSQAPKLLFHYYDKDFNNEADTPDNFQSRRPNTSFCFLDIRSPGLGDTAMYLCATSRDLIFNEKLFFGSGTQLSVL.

The chain recombines TRBV7-8 with TRBJ1-2; D ambiguous. This CDR3 comprises 15 residues. CDR1 is SGHVS and CDR2 is FQNEAQ in the germline V gene. With 6 bases removed from V and 4 bases from J, the gap between germline ends came to 18 bases. CDR3 residues: CASREKDYKGYGYTF. CDR3 bases: TGTGCCAGCAGAGAGAAGGACTATAAGGGCTATGGCTACACCTTC. Combining the CDR3 with reference TRBV7-8 and TRBJ1-2 gives the whole variable domain GAGVSQSPRYKVAKRGQDVALRCDPISGHVSLFWYQQALGQGPEFLTYFQNEAQLDKSGLPSDRFFAERPEGSVSTLKIQRTQQEDSAVYLCASREKDYKGYGYTFGSGTRLTVV.

This clonotype was found a few times. The chain employs TRBV18 and TRBJ2-1; maybe TRBD2 (6 bases). This CDR3 region has 15 residues. The germline CDR1 and CDR2 sequences are KGHSH and LQKENI. The germline V and J ends were trimmed by 3 bases and 7 bases, with 16 bases remaining between them. The CDR3 is CASSPTGEALNEQFF. The CDR3 DNA sequence: TGTGCCAGCTCACCCACGGGAGAAGCCCTAAATGAGCAGTTCTTC.

The V call is TRBV12-5, the J call TRBJ2-1; TRBD2 matches 12 bases. CDR3 length equals 18 residues. Germline loops: CDR1 LGHNT, CDR2 FRNRAP. J lost 8 bases, V lost 4 bases, and 15 bases had no gene match. The CDR3 spells CASGSLPLAGGPTHEQFF. Written as DNA, the CDR3 is TGTGCTAGTGGTTCCCTCCCGCTAGCGGGGGGGCCCACCCATGAGCAGTTCTTC.

This clonotype was observed a handful of times. The genes are TRBV5-1 and TRBJ1-1; TRBD1 agrees at 11 bases. Germline trimming cut 3 bases from V and 2 bases from J; bases unmatched to any gene: 3. Per the germline V gene, CDR1 is SGHRS and CDR2 is YFSETQ. The CDR3 consists of 15 residues. The CDR3 loop reads CASSSGQGGNTEAFF. In nucleotides, the CDR3 is TGCGCCAGCAGCTCGGGACAGGGGGGTAACACTGAAGCTTTCTTT. The variable domain in full, with the rest retrieved from reference TRBV5-1 and TRBJ1-1, is KAGVTQTPRYLIKTRGQQVTLSCSPISGHRSVSWYQQTPGQGLQFLFEYFSETQRNKGNFPGRFSGRQFSNSRSEMNVSTLELGDSALYLCASSSGQGGNTEAFFGQGTRLTVV.

This clonotype appeared a few times. The DNA for the CDR3 is TGTGCCATCAGTGAGTCCACTAATCAAGAGACCCAGTACTTC. It encodes CAISESTNQETQYF. V and J are TRBV10-3 and TRBJ2-5; D is uncertain. This CDR3 is built from 14 residues. CDR1 is ENHRY, CDR2 SYGVKD, per germline. V dropped 0 bases and J dropped 2 bases, with 7 bases sitting between them.

This clonotype was detected many times. The chain recombines TRBV10-3 with TRBJ2-7; TRBD1 agrees at 7 bases. There are 14 residues in the CDR3. V shed 9 bases, J shed 6 bases, and the junction held 14 bases outside the gene matches. Germline V gives CDR1 ENHRY, CDR2 SYGVKD. The CDR3 nucleotides read TGTGCCATGGGCCCGAGGGGGCAAGATGGCGAGCAGTACTTC. Its translation is CAMGPRGQDGEQYF.

This clonotype was picked up many times. The V and J genes are TRBV7-2 and TRBJ2-5, with 7 bases that match TRBD1. This CDR3 has 13 residues. Germline V gene data show CDR1 as SGHTA and CDR2 as FQGNSA. V lost 5 bases to trimming and J lost 6 bases; unmatched junction nucleotides: 6. This CDR3 is CASSDRESKTQYF. In DNA form, the CDR3 reads TGTGCCAGCAGCGACAGGGAGTCGAAGACCCAGTACTTC.

The table lists this clonotype with many counts. One end of the junction varies from germline; a read error may be responsible. This chain connects TRBV12-3 or TRBV12-4 to TRBJ2-1, with 8 bases that match TRBD2. The CDR3 contains 13 residues. CDR3 in amino acids: CASSLGGTSRALF. The CDR3 DNA reads as TGTGCCAGCAGTTTAGGCGGGACTAGTAGGGCGCTCTTC.

This clonotype was observed a handful of times. The chain has TRBV6-2 or TRBV6-3 and TRBJ1-5, with 7 bases matching TRBD1. CDR3 length equals 13 residues. V was pared by 5 bases and J by 7 bases, with 5 bases of the junction left unmatched. Germline V gives CDR1 MNHEY, CDR2 SVGEGT. The DNA for the CDR3 is TGTGCCAGCAGTAGGCAGGGGGTCCAGCCCCAGCATTTT. Its translation: CASSRQGVQPQHF.

The chain links TRBV4-2 to TRBJ1-1; possible D gene TRBD1, 5 bases. The CDR3 totals 15 residues. The V end lost 0 bases, the J end lost 0 bases, and 8 bases lay between the germline ends. The V gene's germline CDR1 is LGHNA and CDR2 YNFKEQ. The CDR3 DNA sequence: TGTGCCAGCAGCCAAGAAAAGGGGCTGAACACTGAAGCTTTCTTT. Translating gives CASSQEKGLNTEAFF.

This clonotype was seen only a few times. The gene calls are TRBV28 and TRBJ2-7; TRBD1 matches at 8 bases. V was pared by 6 bases and J by 2 bases, with 3 bases of the junction left unmatched. The germline V gene has CDR1 MDHEN and CDR2 SYDVKM. This CDR3 spans 13 amino acids. The CDR3 spells CASRTGEPYEQYV. The CDR3 nucleotides are TGTGCCAGCAGGACAGGGGAACCCTACGAGCAGTACGTC.

The J gene is TRBJ2-3, the V gene TRBV7-3; weak D call: TRBD1 (5 bases). The germline V gene encodes CDR1 SGHTA and CDR2 FQGTGA. The CDR3 sequence is 14 residues long. V was pared by 1 base and J by 6 bases, with 11 bases between. The DNA of the CDR3 is TGTGCCAGCAGCTTAAACCCAGGGTTCGATACGCAGTATTTT. It is translated as CASSLNPGFDTQYF.

This clonotype was observed a few times. The chain has TRBV12-3 or TRBV12-4 and TRBJ1-2; no clear D gene. There are 12 residues in the CDR3. Trimming stripped 4 bases from V and 6 bases from J, with 9 bases between. The CDR3: CASSSHGHGYTF. DNA for the CDR3: TGTGCCAGCAGTTCCCACGGACATGGCTACACCTTC.